This T cell receptor beta chain was recovered during a study of T-cell reconstitution after alpha-beta-depleted transplantation in children (dated by TCRdb to the mid-2010s). For the study in its entirety: Using TCR repertoire profiling, the study followed T-cell immune reconstitution in a quantitative way in children after TCRalphabeta/CD19-depleted allogeneic hematopoietic cell transplantation. The full study reports these points: The high TCRbeta diversity at day 60 in some patients was ascribed to recipient T cells and intrathymic progenitors that had survived conditioning. The apparently early alphabetaT-cell count recovery about two months after transplant was reportedly dependent on only several hundred rapidly expanded clones derived from non-depleted graft cells. Hyperexpanded clone frequencies declined over subsequent months; after one year, T-cell counts and TCRbeta diversity were mostly attributed to newly produced T cells.

This clonotype showed up many times. The specificity of this receptor is unknown. Base qualities are not provided; no much larger clone lies one nucleotide away. The sample's treatment or condition label, decoded: allogeneic hematopoietic cell transplantation with graft depleted of TCRalphabeta T cells and CD19 B cells. Transplant recipients were children who received TCRalphabeta/CD19-depleted allogeneic hematopoietic cell grafts. A distance of 13 bases separates the germline ends of V and J, which lose 6 bases and 4 bases respectively. Spanning cysteine to phenylalanine, the CDR3 consists of 14 amino acids. CDR3 DNA only is kept here, 42 bases in frame from base 1. Taken from the germline V gene (reference sequence), the CDR1 and CDR2 loops are LNHNV and YYDKDF. The library was produced with PCR. TCRdb names Illumina HiSeq 2500 as the instrument used. TCR libraries were prepared with molecular barcoding, using unique molecular identifiers to normalize TCRbeta repertoire quantification. TCRdb took the public reads, trimmed them with fastp at Q25, ran MiXCR for clone calling and kept in-frame beta chains. All rows with the same CDR3 protein become a single entry with the most common DNA and genes. The sample table holds roughly 280,000 distinct CDR3 sequences, of which roughly 12% were seen once. The top ten hold around a quarter of the sample.

The starting material was peripheral blood, obtained 180 days after TCRalphabeta/CD19-depleted stem cell transplant. This receptor was taken from a male patient between 2 and 15 years old who had a stem cell transplant for chronic granulomatous disease, so the T cells may come from the graft donor. The V gene is TRBV15 and the J gene is TRBJ1-5; 6 matching bases give a weak D call of TRBD1. The bases read TGTGCCACCAGGCAGGGGCTTCAAAATCAGCCCCAGCATTTT. Its product reads: CATRQGLQNQPQHF. Reference TRBV15 and TRBJ1-5 genes cover what lies past the CDR3, so the full variable domain is DAMVIQNPRYQVTQFGKPVTLSCSQTLNHNVMYWYQQKSSQAPKLLFHYYDKDFNNEADTPDNFQSRRPNTSFCFLDIRSPGLGDTAMYLCATRQGLQNQPQHFGDGTRLSIL.